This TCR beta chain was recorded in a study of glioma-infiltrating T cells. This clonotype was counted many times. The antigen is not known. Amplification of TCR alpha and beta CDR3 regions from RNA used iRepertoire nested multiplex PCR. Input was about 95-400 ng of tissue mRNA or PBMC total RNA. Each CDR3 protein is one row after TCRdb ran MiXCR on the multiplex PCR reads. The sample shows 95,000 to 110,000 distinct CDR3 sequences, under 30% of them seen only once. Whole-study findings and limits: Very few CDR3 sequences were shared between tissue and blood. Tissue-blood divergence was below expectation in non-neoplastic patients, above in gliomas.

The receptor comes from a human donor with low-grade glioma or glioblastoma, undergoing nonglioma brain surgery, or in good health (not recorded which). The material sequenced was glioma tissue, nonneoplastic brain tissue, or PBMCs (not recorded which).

The CDR3 sequence is CASSLSPQPAGQPQHF. CDR3 bases: TGTGCCAGCAGTTTATCCCCACAGCCGGCTGGACAGCCCCAGCATTTT. The rearrangement joins TRBV27 to TRBJ1-5; D gene uncertain. This CDR3 comprises 16 residues. Germline CDR1 MNHEY, CDR2 SMNVEV (reference sequence). With 0 bases removed from V and 7 bases from J, the gap between germline ends came to 16 bases.